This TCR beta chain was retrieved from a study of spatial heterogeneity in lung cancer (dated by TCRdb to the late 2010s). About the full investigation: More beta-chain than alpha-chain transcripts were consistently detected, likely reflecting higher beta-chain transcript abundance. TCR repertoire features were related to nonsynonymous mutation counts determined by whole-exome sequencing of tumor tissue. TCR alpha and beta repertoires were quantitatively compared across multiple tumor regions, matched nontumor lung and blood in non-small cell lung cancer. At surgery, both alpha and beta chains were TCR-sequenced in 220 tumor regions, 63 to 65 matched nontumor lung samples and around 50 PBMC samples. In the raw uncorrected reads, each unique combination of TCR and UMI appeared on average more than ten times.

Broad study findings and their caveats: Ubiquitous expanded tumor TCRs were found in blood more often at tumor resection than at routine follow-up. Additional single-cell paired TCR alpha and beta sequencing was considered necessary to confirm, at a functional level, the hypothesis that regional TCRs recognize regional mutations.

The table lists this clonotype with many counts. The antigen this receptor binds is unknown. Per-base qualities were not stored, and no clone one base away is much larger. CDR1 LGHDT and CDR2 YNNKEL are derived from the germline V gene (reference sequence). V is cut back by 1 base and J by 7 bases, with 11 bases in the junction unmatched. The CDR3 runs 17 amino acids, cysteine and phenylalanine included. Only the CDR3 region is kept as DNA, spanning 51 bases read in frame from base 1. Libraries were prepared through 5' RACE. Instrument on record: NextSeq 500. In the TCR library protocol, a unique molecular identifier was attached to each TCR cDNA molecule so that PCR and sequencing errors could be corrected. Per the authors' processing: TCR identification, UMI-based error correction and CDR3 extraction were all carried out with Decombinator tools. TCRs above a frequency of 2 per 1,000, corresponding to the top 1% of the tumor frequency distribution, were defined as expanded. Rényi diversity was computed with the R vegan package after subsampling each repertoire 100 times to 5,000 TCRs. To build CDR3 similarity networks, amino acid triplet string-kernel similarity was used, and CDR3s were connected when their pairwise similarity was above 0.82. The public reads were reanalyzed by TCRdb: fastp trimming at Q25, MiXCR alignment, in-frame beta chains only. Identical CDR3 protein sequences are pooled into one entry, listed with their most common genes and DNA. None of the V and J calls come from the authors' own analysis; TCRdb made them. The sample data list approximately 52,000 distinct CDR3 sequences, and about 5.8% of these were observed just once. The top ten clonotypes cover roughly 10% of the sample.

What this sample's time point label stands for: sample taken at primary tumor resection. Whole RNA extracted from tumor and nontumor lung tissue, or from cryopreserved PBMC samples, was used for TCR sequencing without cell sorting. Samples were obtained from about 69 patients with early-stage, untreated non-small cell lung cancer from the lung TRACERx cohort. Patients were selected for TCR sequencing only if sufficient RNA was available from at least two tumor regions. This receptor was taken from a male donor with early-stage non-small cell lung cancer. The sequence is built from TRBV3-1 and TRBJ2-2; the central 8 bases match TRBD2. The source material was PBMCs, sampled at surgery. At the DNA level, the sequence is TGTGCCAGCAGCCAAGGGTCTGCGGGAGGATTGCACGGGGAGCTGTTTTTT. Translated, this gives CASSQGSAGGLHGELFF.